The TCR beta chain described here comes from a study of blood T cell repertoires in COVID-19. Across the whole study: Samples came from the United States, Italy and Spain, spanning acute and convalescent COVID-19. PBMCs, B-cell-depleted T cells, or T cells were the source of the cDNA or gDNA that made up the material.

In its sample, this clone was seen once. CDR3 length: 16 residues. Looked up from germline, CDR1 is MDHEN and CDR2 is SYDVKM. Trimming at V came to 4 bases and at J to 0 bases, leaving 4 bases not matched to a gene. Per the original data handling: The authors estimated nucleated cell counts from reference gene primer amplification. Assay used: immunoSEQ multiplex PCR; TCRdb lists only in-frame clones, some missing. V and J calls and clone size follow that table, whereas D and trimming were derived from the DNA. This sample has 100,000 or so clones, with around 86% found just once. Specimen: peripheral blood. The chain recombines TRBV28 with TRBJ2-1, with 9 bases matching TRBD2. The sequence was obtained from a man aged 50 or older with acute or convalescent COVID-19. The CDR3, as DNA: TGTGCCAGCAGTTCTTTTAGCGGGAGCTCCTACAATGAGCAGTTCTTC. Translated, it gives CASSSFSGSSYNEQFF.